The 9 T cell receptor beta chains presented below share a single source sample, sequenced in a study of CD8+ T cells in alopecia areata. Isolated RNA was reverse transcribed into cDNA used as the sequencing template. TCRdb keeps only in-frame clones here, not all; method: immunoSEQ multiplex PCR. The data hold approximately 58,000 clones, with roughly 46% observed a single time. The sample taken for sequencing was NKG2D-low CD8+ T cells sorted from blood. These receptors all stem from a human donor with alopecia areata.

This clone was counted between two and nine times. The CDR3 DNA reads as TGTGCCAGTAGAGGGAGCGATGAGCAGTTCTTC. This sequence encodes CASRGSDEQFF. This chain links TRBV19 with TRBJ2-1; a weak D match, TRBD2 (5 bases). V was shortened by 6 bases and J by 8 bases, with 8 bases between the two germline ends. This CDR3 comprises 11 residues. Germline loops: CDR1 LNHDA, CDR2 SQIVND (reference sequence).

The CDR3, as DNA: TGCGCCAGCAGCCAAGAATGGGGAATCGACCAAGAGACCCAGTACTTC. It yields the protein CASSQEWGIDQETQYF. The J gene is TRBJ2-5, the V gene TRBV4-3, with D uncertain. The CDR3 contains 16 residues. The germline V gene encodes CDR1 LGHNA and CDR2 YSLEER. Trimming left V 0 bases short and J 0 bases short, with 11 bases between.

The V gene is TRBV29-1, the J gene TRBJ1-3; TRBD1 might be the D (6 bases). V lost 6 bases and J lost 0, with 15 bases in between. The germline gives CDR1 SQVTM, CDR2 ANQGSEA. The CDR3 runs 15 residues. CDR3 DNA: TGCAGCGTCTGGTTGACAGGATCCTCTGGAAACACCATATATTTT. Translation: CSVWLTGSSGNTIYF.

This clone was seen at least ten times. The chain is built from TRBV7-9 and TRBJ2-5; tentative D call: TRBD1 (5 bases). Trimming left V 4 bases short and J 2 bases short, with 11 bases between. The germline V gene has CDR1 SEHNR and CDR2 FQNEAQ (reference sequence). CDR3 size: 14 residues. The CDR3 DNA sequence: TGTGCCAGCAGCTCATACGGACATCAAGAGACCCAGTACTTC. Translating it yields CASSSYGHQETQYF.

The rearrangement joins TRBV5-4 to TRBJ2-7, with D perhaps matching TRBD2 (6 bases). V lost 3 bases and J lost 7, with 14 bases in between. Per germline, CDR1 SGHNT and CDR2 YYREEE (reference sequence). The CDR3 length is 13 residues. CDR3 bases: TGTGCCAGCAGCTCCCGGGAGCTCCGGGAGCAGTACTTC. Translated: CASSSRELREQYF. Full variable domain (outside the CDR3, taken from reference TRBV5-4 and TRBJ2-7): ETGVTQSPTHLIKTRGQQVTLRCSSQSGHNTVSWYQQALGQGPQFIFQYYREEENGRGNFPPRFSGLQFPNYSSELNVNALELDDSALYLCASSSRELREQYFGPGTRLTVT.

The chain couples TRBV29-1 to TRBJ2-1; D gene uncertain. Germline loops: CDR1 SQVTM, CDR2 ANQGSEA. The V end lost 2 bases, the J end lost 0 bases, and 11 bases lay between the germline ends. This CDR3 region has 15 residues. The CDR3 sequence: CSVEFVGSSYNEQFF. CDR3 nucleotides: TGCAGCGTTGAATTTGTCGGTAGCTCCTACAATGAGCAGTTCTTC.

In this sample, this clone turned up a few times. This chain joins TRBV9 and TRBJ2-5; D unclear. This CDR3 comprises 14 residues. CDR1 is SGDLS, CDR2 YYNGEE, per germline. Trimming took off 7 bases at V and 7 bases at J, with 20 bases between the two ends. The CDR3 nucleotides are TGTGCCAGCGGACCTAGTGGACCCTCAGGGACCCAGTACTTC. As protein: CASGPSGPSGTQYF.

This rearrangement joins TRBV30 to TRBJ2-7, with TRBD2 matching 11 bases. The CDR3 totals 13 residues. CDR1 GTSNPN and CDR2 SVGIG come from the germline V gene (reference sequence). V was pared by 7 bases and J by 4 bases, with 6 bases of the junction left unmatched. CDR3 DNA: TGTGCCTTAGCGGGACTAGCGGTTTACGAGCAGTACTTC. As protein: CALAGLAVYEQYF.

In this sample, this clone turned up a few times. V is TRBV15 and J is TRBJ2-7; a weak D match, TRBD2 (6 bases). This CDR3 has 13 amino acids. V lost 3 bases, J lost 3 bases, and 9 bases lay in between. CDR1 and CDR2 from the germline V gene are LNHNV and YYDKDF (reference sequence). The CDR3 sequence: CATSSGTGYEQYF. CDR3 DNA sequence: TGTGCCACCAGCAGCGGGACTGGCTACGAGCAGTACTTC.